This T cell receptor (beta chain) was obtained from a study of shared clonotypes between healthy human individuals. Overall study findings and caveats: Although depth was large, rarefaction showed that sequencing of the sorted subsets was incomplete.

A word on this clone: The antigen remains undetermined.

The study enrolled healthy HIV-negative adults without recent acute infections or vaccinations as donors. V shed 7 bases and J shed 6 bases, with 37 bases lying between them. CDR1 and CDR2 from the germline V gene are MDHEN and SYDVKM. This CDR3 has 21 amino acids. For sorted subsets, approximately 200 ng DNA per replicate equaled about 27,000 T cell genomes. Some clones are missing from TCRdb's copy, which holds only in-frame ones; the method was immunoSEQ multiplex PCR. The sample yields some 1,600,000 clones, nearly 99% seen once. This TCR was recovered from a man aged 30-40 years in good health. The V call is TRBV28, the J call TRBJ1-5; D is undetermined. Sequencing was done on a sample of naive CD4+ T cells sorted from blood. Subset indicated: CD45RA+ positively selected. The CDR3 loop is CASIPIPNYDGARESVQPQHF. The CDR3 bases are TGTGCCAGCATCCCAATTCCGAATTACGATGGTGCAAGGGAGAGCGTTCAGCCCCAGCATTTT.